The 18 T cell receptor beta chains given below trace back to one sample, sequenced in a study of T-cell reconstitution after alpha-beta-depleted transplantation in children. A TCRbeta library incorporating unique molecular identifiers was prepared. TCRdb re-derived calls from the PCR reads in MiXCR, one entry per CDR3 protein. Of 670,000 or so distinct CDR3 sequences in the sample, 13% were seen once. The source material was PBMCs, sampled before TCRalphabeta/CD19-depleted stem cell transplant. The receptors were gathered from a girl aged 2-10 years with congenital amegakaryocytic thrombocytopenia, due to receive a stem cell transplant.

V and J are TRBV4-2 and TRBJ2-1, with a possible D match to TRBD1 (6 bases). V was pared by 2 bases and J by 3 bases, with 14 bases between. The CDR3 is 16 amino acids. Per the germline V gene, CDR1 is LGHNA and CDR2 is YNFKEQ. The CDR3 sequence is CASSQLHRVDYNEQFF. The CDR3 DNA is TGTGCCAGCAGCCAATTACACAGGGTAGACTACAATGAGCAGTTCTTC.

This clonotype was found many times. The chain recombines TRBV7-9 with TRBJ2-5, with D hard to call. The CDR3 covers 12 residues. Trimming removed 6 bases from V and 1 base from J, with 6 bases in between. Germline V gene lookup returns CDR1 SEHNR and CDR2 FQNEAQ (reference sequence). The CDR3 spells CASRPSQETQYF. CDR3 coding DNA: TGTGCCAGCAGGCCGTCCCAAGAGACCCAGTACTTC. The whole variable domain, filled in from reference TRBV7-9 and TRBJ2-5, reads DTGVSQNPRHKITKRGQNVTFRCDPISEHNRLYWYRQTLGQGPEFLTYFQNEAQLEKSRLLSDRFSAERPKGSFSTLEIQRTEQGDSAMYLCASRPSQETQYFGPGTRLLVL.

At least ten counts were recorded for this clonotype. This chain connects TRBV29-1 to TRBJ2-3; D ambiguous. Germline assignment: CDR1 SQVTM and CDR2 ANQGSEA. The CDR3 covers 13 residues. V lost 3 bases, J lost 6 bases, and 13 bases lay in between. The CDR3 is CSVDGVGSDTQYF. The CDR3 coding sequence is TGCAGCGTTGATGGGGTGGGAAGCGATACGCAGTATTTT.

This clonotype was recorded many times. The V call is TRBV7-9, the J call TRBJ2-7; possible D gene TRBD1, 6 bases. The CDR3 is made up of 14 amino acids. V was trimmed by 0 bases and J by 5 bases, leaving 11 bases between them. Germline-derived CDR1 and CDR2 are SEHNR and FQNEAQ (reference sequence). The DNA for the CDR3 is TGTGCCAGCAGCTTAGCTCTGGGGGCAGACGAGCAGTACTTC. This codes for CASSLALGADEQYF.

The chain combines TRBV7-9 with TRBJ2-1, with D possibly matching TRBD1 (5 bases). This CDR3 spans 13 amino acids. V gave up 4 bases and J gave up 8 bases, with 12 bases separating them. Germline V lookup: CDR1 SEHNR, CDR2 FQNEAQ (reference sequence). The CDR3, as DNA: TGTGCCAGCAGCTCAGGGTATAGGGATGAGCAGTTCTTC. It codes for CASSSGYRDEQFF.

There are a few counts of this clonotype. Possible read error: a much larger clone is one base away. This rearrangement joins TRBV20-1 to TRBJ2-1, with D perhaps matching TRBD1 (5 bases). Deletions cut 0 bases from V and 3 bases from J, with 6 bases between. This CDR3 region has 13 residues. Germline loops: CDR1 DFQATT, CDR2 SNEGSKA (reference sequence). This chain's CDR3 is CSAREDIYNEQFF. The CDR3 DNA is TGCAGTGCTAGAGAGGACATCTACAATGAGCAGTTCTTC.

The chain carries TRBV19 and TRBJ2-2; D uncertain. Germline CDR1 LNHDA, CDR2 SQIVND (reference sequence). The CDR3 spans 15 residues. Between the trimmed V and J ends, which lost 4 bases and 5 bases, there was a span of 14 bases. CDR3 DNA sequence: TGTGCCAGTAGTACCACACCGACCGGAACCGGGGAGCTGTTTTTT. Translating it yields CASSTTPTGTGELFF.

This clonotype was picked up many times. V and J are TRBV20-1 and TRBJ1-2; D ambiguous. This CDR3 region has 15 residues. Trimming removed 4 bases from V and 5 bases from J, with 20 bases in between. Germline V gene data show CDR1 as DFQATT and CDR2 as SNEGSKA (reference sequence). CDR3 in DNA: TGCAGTGCTATCCAACCCCGTGGGAACCAGTATGGCTACACCTTC. It yields the protein CSAIQPRGNQYGYTF.

The V and J genes are TRBV2 and TRBJ1-1; maybe TRBD1 (5 bases). Germline V gene data show CDR1 as SNHLY and CDR2 as FYNNEI. V lost 5 bases and J lost 4, with 14 bases in between. The CDR3 sequence is 14 residues long. This CDR3 reads CASSTYQGGTEAFF. The CDR3, as DNA: TGTGCCAGCAGTACGTACCAGGGCGGCACTGAAGCTTTCTTT.

This clonotype was observed many times. This chain uses TRBV12-3 or TRBV12-4 with TRBJ2-2; no clear D. Trimming shortened V by 6 bases and J by 6 bases, and 11 bases separated the two germline ends. There are 13 residues in the CDR3. CDR3: CASRLLSPGELFF. Here the CDR3 DNA reads TGTGCCAGCAGGCTACTATCTCCCGGGGAGCTGTTTTTT.

There are many counts of this clonotype. This chain uses TRBV4-1 with TRBJ2-3; D is uncertain. CDR3 size: 18 residues. V was cut by 1 base and J by 3 bases, with 20 bases left in between. Germline V gene sequence: CDR1 MGHRA, CDR2 YSYEKL. CDR3 loop: CASSQAITRTPKTDTQYF. The CDR3 DNA reads as TGCGCCAGCAGCCAAGCGATTACGCGGACGCCTAAAACAGATACGCAGTATTTT.

This clonotype was counted ten times or more. The V gene is TRBV5-1, the J gene TRBJ1-1; 8 nucleotides line up with TRBD1. Per germline, CDR1 SGHRS and CDR2 YFSETQ. CDR3 size: 16 residues. Trimming cost V 7 bases and J 4 bases; bases outside gene matches: 15. The chain's CDR3 is CASGPLFSTGATEAFF. The CDR3 region has the DNA TGCGCCAGCGGGCCCCTCTTTTCGACAGGGGCCACTGAAGCTTTCTTT.

Notes on this clonotype: Germline and junction disagree at one end, which may indicate a read error. The CDR3 is CASSLTYNKQFF. In DNA, the CDR3 is TGCGCCAGCAGCCTGACCTACAATAAGCAGTTCTTC. V is TRBV5-1 and J is TRBJ2-1; D is unclear. The CDR3 contains 12 residues. Germline-derived CDR1 and CDR2 are SGHRS and YFSETQ.

In this sample, this clonotype turned up a few times. J is TRBJ2-7 and V is TRBV5-1, with 7 bases aligning to TRBD1. In germline, CDR1 is SGHRS, CDR2 YFSETQ. Germline trimming cut 5 bases from V and 2 bases from J; bases unmatched to any gene: 13. This CDR3 is 16 amino acids long. The CDR3 DNA is TGCGCCAGCAGAGGGGACGACCGGGACAGAGCCTACGAGCAGTACTTC. Translation: CASRGDDRDRAYEQYF.

This clonotype was seen ten or more times. The chain employs TRBV12-3 or TRBV12-4 and TRBJ2-5; D call uncertain. The CDR3 has 13 residues. Trimming took off 7 bases at V and 0 bases at J, with 9 bases between the two ends. In nucleotides, the CDR3 is TGTGCCAGCACGGAGCGCTACCAAGAGACCCAGTACTTC. Protein: CASTERYQETQYF.

The chain uses TRBV28 and TRBJ2-1; 13 positions agree with TRBD2. Per germline, CDR1 MDHEN and CDR2 SYDVKM. The CDR3 sequence is 14 residues long. The J segment lost 9 bases and the V segment lost 6 bases, leaving 5 bases of the junction unmatched. The CDR3 here is CASSSGLAGFEQFF. CDR3 DNA: TGTGCCAGCAGCTCGGGACTAGCGGGATTTGAGCAGTTCTTC.

The chain recombines TRBV5-1 with TRBJ1-2; TRBD1 matches at 7 bases. Germline V lookup: CDR1 SGHRS, CDR2 YFSETQ. The CDR3 runs 16 residues. Unmatched junction bases numbered 10, after V lost 5 bases and J lost 0 bases. For the CDR3, the DNA is TGCGCCAGCAGTTGGGCACAGGGGATCTCTAACTATGGCTACACCTTC. Translating gives CASSWAQGISNYGYTF.

The chain links TRBV18 to TRBJ2-7; perhaps TRBD2 as D (6 bases). This CDR3 contains 15 residues. V lost 6 bases and J 2 bases, leaving 17 bases between the germline ends. Germline V gene lookup returns CDR1 KGHSH and CDR2 LQKENI. CDR3 DNA sequence: TGTGCCAGCTCTCCATTCTTGGGGGAGGCCTACGAGCAGTACTTC. Amino acid sequence: CASSPFLGEAYEQYF.